A single TCR beta chain is shown here with its context. The antigen is not known. The data derive from a study of memory CD4+ T cells and cytomegalovirus serostatus. The germline V gene has CDR1 MNHEY and CDR2 SMNVEV (reference sequence). The CDR3 covers 21 residues. V lost 6 bases, J lost 1 base, and 31 bases lay in between. Study outcomes and limitations: About 40% of the roughly 160 known CMV-associated TCRbeta sequences appeared in CD4+ memory.

Generated by immunoSEQ multiplex PCR, the TCRdb table keeps only in-frame clones and is missing some. The table records tens of thousands of clones, approximately 78% of them present only once. The sort gate was single viable CD3+CD4+CD8-CD45RO+ cells for memory CD4+ T cells. The sequenced sample was memory CD4+ T cells from blood. The V gene is TRBV27, the J gene TRBJ2-1, with D possibly called TRBD1 or TRBD2 (6 bases each). This clonotype was sampled from an adult in good health and CMV-seronegative. The CDR3 protein is CASRPLLGSGGHLFSYNEQFF. The DNA for the CDR3 is TGTGCCAGCAGGCCTCTCCTGGGGTCCGGGGGCCATCTATTTTCCTACAATGAGCAGTTCTTC.